These 2 T cell receptor beta chains were all obtained from the same sample, sequenced in a study of T-cell reconstitution after alpha-beta-depleted transplantation in children. Molecular barcoding with unique molecular identifiers was used for the TCRbeta library. TCRdb re-called the PCR reads with MiXCR, one entry per CDR3 protein. Found here are 700,000 to 850,000 distinct CDR3 sequences, roughly 15% of them singletons; the top ten hold approximately 5%. This specimen was PBMCs, mostly from graft donor cells, taken 360 days after TCRalphabeta/CD19-depleted stem cell transplant. Receptor source: a male patient aged 10-17 years who had a stem cell transplant for acute lymphoblastic leukemia, so the T cells may come from the graft donor.

There are a few counts of this clonotype. This chain uses TRBV7-8 with TRBJ2-7, with D perhaps assigned TRBD1 or TRBD2 (5 bases each). Looked up from germline, CDR1 is SGHVS and CDR2 is FQNEAQ. V lost 2 bases, J lost 3 bases, and 11 bases lay in between. The CDR3 contains 14 residues. The CDR3 DNA follows: TGTGCCAGCAGCTTATGGGACCCGGGCTACGAGCAGTACTTC. Amino acid sequence: CASSLWDPGYEQYF. Supplemented by reference TRBV7-8 and TRBJ2-7, the full variable domain reads GAGVSQSPRYKVAKRGQDVALRCDPISGHVSLFWYQQALGQGPEFLTYFQNEAQLDKSGLPSDRFFAERPEGSVSTLKIQRTQQEDSAVYLCASSLWDPGYEQYFGPGTRLTVT.

This clonotype was seen repeatedly, ten times or more. The CDR3 loop reads CAISESGNTQYF. The CDR3 DNA is TGTGCCATCAGTGAGAGTGGAAATACGCAGTATTTT. The chain couples TRBV10-3 to TRBJ2-3; D is ambiguous. This CDR3 comprises 12 residues. CDR1 and CDR2 from the germline V gene are ENHRY and SYGVKD. V shed 2 bases and J shed 7 bases, with 7 bases lying between them.